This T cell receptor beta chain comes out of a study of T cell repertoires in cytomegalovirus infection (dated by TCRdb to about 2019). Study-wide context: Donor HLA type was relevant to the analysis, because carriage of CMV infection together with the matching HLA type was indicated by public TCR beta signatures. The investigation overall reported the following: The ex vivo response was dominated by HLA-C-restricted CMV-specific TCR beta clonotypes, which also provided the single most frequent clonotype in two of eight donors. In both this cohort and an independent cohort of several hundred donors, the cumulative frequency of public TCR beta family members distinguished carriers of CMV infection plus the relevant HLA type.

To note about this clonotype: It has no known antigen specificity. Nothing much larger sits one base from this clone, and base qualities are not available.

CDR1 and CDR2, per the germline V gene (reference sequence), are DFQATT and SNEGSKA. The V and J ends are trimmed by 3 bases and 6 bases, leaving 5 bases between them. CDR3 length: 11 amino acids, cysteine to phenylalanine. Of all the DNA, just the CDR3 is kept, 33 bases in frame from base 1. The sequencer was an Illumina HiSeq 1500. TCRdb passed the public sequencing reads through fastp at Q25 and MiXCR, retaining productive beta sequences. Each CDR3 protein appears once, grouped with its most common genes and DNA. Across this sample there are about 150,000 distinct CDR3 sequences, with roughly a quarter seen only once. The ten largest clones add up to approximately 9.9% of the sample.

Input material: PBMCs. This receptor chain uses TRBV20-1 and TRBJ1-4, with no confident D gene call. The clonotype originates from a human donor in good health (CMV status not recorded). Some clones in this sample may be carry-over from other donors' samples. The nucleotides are TGCAGTGCTAGGAGGGATGAAAAACTGTTTTTT. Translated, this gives CSARRDEKLFF.